The 14 T cell receptor beta chains below come from one sample, sequenced in a study of control samples from healthy donors and cancer patients. TCRdb's table, derived via immunoSEQ multiplex PCR, lists solely in-frame clones and lacks some. This table holds 45,000 to 60,000 clones, roughly 94% found once. Sequenced input: blood. All receptors derive from a man aged 25 to 40 in good health.

The chain has TRBV3-1 (or the pseudogene TRBV3-2) and TRBJ1-1; D is unclear. From germline, CDR1 is LGHDT and CDR2 YNNKEL (reference sequence). The CDR3 extends over 16 amino acids. The V gene lost 4 bases and the J gene lost 0 bases, with 15 bases spanning the gap. The CDR3 loop reads CASSLKPPRMNTEAFF. The CDR3 region has the DNA TGTGCCAGCAGCCTCAAACCCCCCCGAATGAACACTGAAGCTTTCTTT.

The chain recombines TRBV28 with TRBJ1-2; weak D call: TRBD1 (5 bases). Germline V gene sequence: CDR1 MDHEN, CDR2 SYDVKM. The CDR3 extends over 15 amino acids. The germline V and J ends were trimmed by 5 bases and 6 bases, with 19 bases remaining between them. The CDR3 protein is CASSTMTAGGDGYTF. The CDR3 nucleotides are TGTGCCAGCAGTACGATGACGGCAGGAGGGGATGGCTACACCTTC.

The chain combines TRBV20-1 with TRBJ1-4; the match to TRBD1 covers 7 bases. Germline trimming cut 3 bases from V and 8 bases from J; bases unmatched to any gene: 6. CDR3 length: 13 amino acids. Germline CDR1 reads DFQATT; CDR2 reads SNEGSKA (reference sequence). As DNA, the CDR3 is TGCAGTGCTAGTGGGGGACAGCTAGAAAAACTGTTTTTT. This encodes CSASGGQLEKLFF.

The V call is TRBV11-2, the J call TRBJ2-4; D may be TRBD2 (6 bases). Germline V gene data show CDR1 as SGHAT and CDR2 as FQNNGV. The CDR3 consists of 17 residues. V lost 4 bases and J 0 bases, leaving 16 bases between the germline ends. CDR3 in amino acids: CASSSIGTLLAKNIQYF. The CDR3, as DNA: TGTGCCAGCAGCTCCATCGGGACTCTACTAGCCAAAAACATTCAGTACTTC. The full variable domain, with the rest looked up from reference TRBV11-2 and TRBJ2-4, is EAGVAQSPRYKIIEKRQSVAFWCNPISGHATLYWYQQILGQGPKLLIQFQNNGVVDDSQLPKDRFSAERLKGVDSTLKIQPAKLEDSAVYLCASSSIGTLLAKNIQYFGAGTRLSVL.

Here the CDR3 reads CASSRTSGGGMNTEAFF. In DNA, the CDR3 is TGTGCCAGCAGCCGTACTTCGGGAGGGGGAATGAACACTGAAGCTTTCTTT. This sequence joins TRBV7-9 and TRBJ1-1; D perhaps matches TRBD1 (6 bases). Trimming left V 5 bases short and J 0 bases short, with 19 bases between. This CDR3 comprises 17 residues. CDR1 is SEHNR and CDR2 is FQNEAQ in the germline V gene (reference sequence).

The rearrangement joins TRBV28 to TRBJ2-7, with 11 bases matching TRBD2. This CDR3 has 13 residues. V trimming: 5 bases; J trimming: 7 bases; junction bases outside the gene matches: 4. CDR1 is MDHEN, CDR2 SYDVKM, per germline. CDR3 sequence: CASSPWTSGEQYF. CDR3 bases: TGTGCCAGCAGTCCGTGGACTAGCGGGGAGCAGTACTTC.

The V and J genes are TRBV2 and TRBJ2-7; D might be TRBD1 (6 bases). This CDR3 spans 13 amino acids. V lost 5 bases and J 4 bases, leaving 12 bases between the germline ends. Per the germline V gene, CDR1 is SNHLY and CDR2 is FYNNEI. In DNA, the CDR3 is TGTGCCAGCAGTTACAGGGTAGAATACGAGCAGTACTTC. Its protein is CASSYRVEYEQYF.

This sequence joins TRBV27 and TRBJ1-1, with D perhaps matching TRBD1 (6 bases). This CDR3 is 12 amino acids long. Trimming pared 3 bases from V and 11 bases from J, leaving 13 bases between. Germline V gives CDR1 MNHEY, CDR2 SMNVEV (reference sequence). The DNA of the CDR3 is TGTGCCAGCAGTTTCTCGGGGGCGGGGGCTTTCTTT. Its protein is CASSFSGAGAFF.

The V gene is TRBV29-1, the J gene TRBJ2-3; D may be TRBD2 (6 bases). Germline CDR1 SQVTM, CDR2 ANQGSEA. CDR3 length: 12 amino acids. The ends were cut back, 5 bases at V and 7 bases at J, with 13 bases in the middle. The CDR3 bases are TGCAGCGTTTCGCGGGATTTTAATACGCAGTATTTT. Amino acid sequence: CSVSRDFNTQYF.

The genes are TRBV27 and TRBJ1-6; D is undetermined. Looked up from germline, CDR1 is MNHEY and CDR2 is SMNVEV (reference sequence). The V end lost 5 bases, the J end lost 7 bases, and 9 bases lay between the germline ends. The CDR3 has 13 amino acids. The CDR3 sequence is CASSITRNSPLHF. DNA for the CDR3: TGTGCCAGCAGTATAACAAGAAATTCACCCCTCCACTTT.

V is TRBV2 and J is TRBJ1-6, with D perhaps TRBD1 (5 bases). The CDR3 length is 14 residues. Trimming removed 4 bases at V and 13 bases at J, with 17 bases between. The V gene's germline CDR1 is SNHLY and CDR2 FYNNEI. Here the CDR3 reads CASSGPGTAYPLHF. Written as DNA, the CDR3 is TGTGCCAGCAGTGGCCCGGGGACCGCATACCCCCTCCACTTT.

CDR3 DNA sequence: TGTGCCAGCAGAGCTAATGGGGGAACCCAGTACTTC. It is translated as CASRANGGTQYF. The V and J genes are TRBV6-5 and TRBJ2-5; the D gene could be TRBD1 or TRBD2 (5 bases each). Trimming left V 6 bases short and J 8 bases short, with 13 bases between. The germline gives CDR1 MNHEY, CDR2 SVGAGI. CDR3 size: 12 residues.

CDR3 residues: CASSWTGSNTEAFF. The CDR3 DNA sequence: TGTGCCAGCAGCTGGACAGGGTCGAACACTGAAGCTTTCTTT. The gene calls are TRBV6-2 or TRBV6-3 and TRBJ1-1, with 8 nucleotides matching TRBD1. This CDR3 has 14 amino acids. Germline V gene data show CDR1 as MNHEY and CDR2 as SVGEGT. After removal of 6 bases from V and 1 base from J, the junction contained 4 bases not matched to a gene.

The chain joins TRBV4-1 to TRBJ2-5; D is unclear. Trimming left V 6 bases short and J 5 bases short, with 25 bases between. The germline V gene encodes CDR1 MGHRA and CDR2 YSYEKL. This CDR3 is 17 amino acids long. The CDR3 is CASRPLFGSKEPETQYF. CDR3 DNA: TGCGCCAGCAGACCCTTATTCGGATCAAAAGAACCGGAGACCCAGTACTTC.